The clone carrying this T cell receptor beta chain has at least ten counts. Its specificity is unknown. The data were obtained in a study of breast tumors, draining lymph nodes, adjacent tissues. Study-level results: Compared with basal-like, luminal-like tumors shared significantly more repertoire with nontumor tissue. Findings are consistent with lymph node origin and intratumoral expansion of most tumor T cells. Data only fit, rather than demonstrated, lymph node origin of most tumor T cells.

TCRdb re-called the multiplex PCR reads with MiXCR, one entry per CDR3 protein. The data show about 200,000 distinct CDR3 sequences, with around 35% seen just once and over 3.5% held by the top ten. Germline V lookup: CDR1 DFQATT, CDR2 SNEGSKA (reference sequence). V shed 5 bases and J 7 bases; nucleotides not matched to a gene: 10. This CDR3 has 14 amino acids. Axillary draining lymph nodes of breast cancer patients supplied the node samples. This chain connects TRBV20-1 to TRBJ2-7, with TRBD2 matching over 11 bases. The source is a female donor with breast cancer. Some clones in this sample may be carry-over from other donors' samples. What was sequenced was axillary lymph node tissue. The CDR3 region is CSAARPGTSGEQYF. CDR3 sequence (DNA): TGCAGTGCTGCCCGACCCGGGACTAGCGGTGAGCAGTACTTC.